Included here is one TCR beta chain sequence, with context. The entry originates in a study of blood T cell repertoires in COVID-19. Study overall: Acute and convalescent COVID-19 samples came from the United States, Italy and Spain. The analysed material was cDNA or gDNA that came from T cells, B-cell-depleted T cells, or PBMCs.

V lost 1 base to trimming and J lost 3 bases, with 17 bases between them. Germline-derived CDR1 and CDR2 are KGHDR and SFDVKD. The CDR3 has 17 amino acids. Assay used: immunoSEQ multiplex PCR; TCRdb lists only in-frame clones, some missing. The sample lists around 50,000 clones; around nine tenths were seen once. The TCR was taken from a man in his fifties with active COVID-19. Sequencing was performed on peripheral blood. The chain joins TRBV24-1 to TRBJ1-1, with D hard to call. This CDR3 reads CATSDFLRRYSYTEAFF. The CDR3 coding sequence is TGTGCCACCAGTGATTTTCTTCGGCGGTACTCATACACTGAAGCTTTCTTT.